One sample yielded the 4 T cell receptor beta chains listed below, sequenced in a study of blood T cell repertoires in COVID-19. TCRdb keeps only in-frame clones here, not all; method: immunoSEQ multiplex PCR. The data show over 250,000 clones, with 80% to 90% seen just once and around 2% held by the top ten. The sequenced sample consisted of PBMCs or T cells enriched from blood (not recorded which). The receptors were gathered from a woman aged 18 to 35 who had recovered from COVID-19.

This clone came up a few times. The V and J genes are TRBV5-1 and TRBJ2-1, with 7 bases that match TRBD2. The germline V gene encodes CDR1 SGHRS and CDR2 YFSETQ. V trimming: 0 bases; J trimming: 9 bases; junction bases outside the gene matches: 3. This CDR3 comprises 13 residues. The CDR3 nucleotides are TGCGCCAGCAGCTTGGAGACTAGCACTGAGCAGTTCTTC. Translation: CASSLETSTEQFF. The full variable domain, its missing parts supplied by reference TRBV5-1 and TRBJ2-1, is KAGVTQTPRYLIKTRGQQVTLSCSPISGHRSVSWYQQTPGQGLQFLFEYFSETQRNKGNFPGRFSGRQFSNSRSEMNVSTLELGDSALYLCASSLETSTEQFFGPGTRLTVL.

V and J are TRBV9 and TRBJ1-4; D not resolved. The CDR3 runs 15 residues. Germline loops: CDR1 SGDLS, CDR2 YYNGEE. V dropped 0 bases and J dropped 6 bases, with 12 bases sitting between them. This CDR3 reads CASSVGVTSDEKLFF. The CDR3 nucleotides are TGTGCCAGCAGCGTAGGCGTTACTTCGGATGAAAAACTGTTTTTT.

This clone was detected only a few times. The genes are TRBV5-1 and TRBJ1-2; 9 bases match TRBD1. CDR1 is SGHRS, CDR2 YFSETQ, per germline. The CDR3 consists of 15 residues. V lost 4 bases, J lost 4 bases, and 8 bases stayed unmatched. The CDR3 bases are TGCGCCAGCAGCGGCGGGGACAGGGCTGTCTATGGCTACACCTTC. It is translated as CASSGGDRAVYGYTF.

The rearrangement uses TRBV11-2 and TRBJ1-6; a possible D gene is TRBD1 (5 bases). The CDR3 extends over 15 amino acids. With 5 bases removed from V and 7 bases from J, the gap between germline ends came to 15 bases. Germline CDR1 and CDR2: SGHAT and FQNNGV. CDR3 DNA: TGTGCCAGCAGCCATTGGGGGGATCCGAATTCACCCCTCCACTTT. It is translated as CASSHWGDPNSPLHF.